This T cell receptor (beta chain) was documented in a study of blood T cell repertoires in COVID-19. Enrollment of patients from Seattle took place during active infection, with longitudinal follow-up. The CDR3 is made up of 13 amino acids. The germline CDR1 and CDR2 sequences are SGHTS and YDEGEE. V was pared by 2 bases and J by 7 bases, with 4 bases of the junction left unmatched. This clone was counted once. Original processing methods: Amplified reference gene primers provided the basis for estimating nucleated cell counts. Method: immunoSEQ multiplex PCR; TCRdb's copy keeps in-frame clones and lacks some. V and J calls and clone size come straight from that table; D and trimming were deduced from the DNA. The table shows roughly 250,000 clones, with roughly 80% occurring only once.

The V call is TRBV5-8, the J call TRBJ2-3; TRBD1 matches 7 bases. Material: peripheral blood. This sequence was found in a person between 65 and 79 years old with COVID-19, enrolled during active disease. The CDR3 nucleotides read TGTGCCAGCAGCTTACAGGGGTCAAATACGCAGTATTTT. Its translation: CASSLQGSNTQYF. Full variable domain (outside the CDR3, taken from reference TRBV5-8 and TRBJ2-3): EAGVTQSPTHLIKTRGQQATLRCSPISGHTSVYWYQQALGLGLQFLLWYDEGEERNRGNFPPRFSGRQFPNYSSELNVNALELEDSALYLCASSLQGSNTQYFGPGTRLTVL.